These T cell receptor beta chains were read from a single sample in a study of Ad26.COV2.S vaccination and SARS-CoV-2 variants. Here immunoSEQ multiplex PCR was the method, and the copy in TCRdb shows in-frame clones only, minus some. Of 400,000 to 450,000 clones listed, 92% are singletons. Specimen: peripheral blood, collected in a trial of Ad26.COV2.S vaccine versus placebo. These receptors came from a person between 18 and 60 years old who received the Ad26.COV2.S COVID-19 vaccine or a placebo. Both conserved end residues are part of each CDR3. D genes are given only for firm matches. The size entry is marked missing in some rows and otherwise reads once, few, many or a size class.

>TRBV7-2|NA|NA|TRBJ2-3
TGTGCCAGCAGCAATAGGGCGGGGGATACGCAGTATTTT
CASSNRAGDTQYF
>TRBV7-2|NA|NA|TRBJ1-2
TGTGCCAGCAGCCGGGGAGGGGCAGCCTCTAACTATGGCTACACCTTC
CASSRGGAASNYGYTF
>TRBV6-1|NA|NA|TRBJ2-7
TGTGCCAGCAGTCAAACCGGGCCCTACGAGCAGTACTTC
CASSQTGPYEQYF
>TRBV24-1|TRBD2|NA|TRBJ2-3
TGTGCCACCAGTGATGGGGTGGATAGCGGGGGATCAGATACGCAGTATTTT
CATSDGVDSGGSDTQYF
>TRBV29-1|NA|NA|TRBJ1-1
TGCAGCGTTGACCGGACAACCGCTGAAGCTTTCTTT
CSVDRTTAEAFF
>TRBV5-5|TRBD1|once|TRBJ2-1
TGTGCCAGCTTGAACGACAGGGTTTCTTCCAATGAGCAGTTCTTC
CASLNDRVSSNEQFF
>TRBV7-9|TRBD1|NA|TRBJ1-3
TGTGCCAGCAGCTTAGGGGCCCGGGACAGGGGTGGAAACACCATATATTTT
CASSLGARDRGGNTIYF
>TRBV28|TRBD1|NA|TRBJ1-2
TGTGCCAGCAGCCGGCCGGGACAGCACTATGGCTACACCTTC
CASSRPGQHYGYTF
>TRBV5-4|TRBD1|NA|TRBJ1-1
TGTGCCAGCAGCCCCGGACAGGGGAACACTGAAGCTTTCTTT
CASSPGQGNTEAFF
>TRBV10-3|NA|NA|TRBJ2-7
TGTGCCATCAGTGAGGCTACAGGGAGGCACGAGCAGTACTTC
CAISEATGRHEQYF
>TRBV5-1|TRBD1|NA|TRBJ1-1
TGCGCCAGCAGCTCCCGGGACAGGGGCCTGATGAACACTGAAGCTTTCTTT
CASSSRDRGLMNTEAFF
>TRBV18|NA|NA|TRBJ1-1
TGTGCCAGCTCACCAACAGGGAATTGGAACACTGAAGCTTTCTTT
CASSPTGNWNTEAFF
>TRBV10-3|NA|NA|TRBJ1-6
TGTGCCATCAGTTCCGGGACCGGTTATAATTCACCCCTCCACTTT
CAISSGTGYNSPLHF
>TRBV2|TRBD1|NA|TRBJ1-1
TGTGCCAGCAATTCCGCAGGGGGAAACACTGAAGCTTTCTTT
CASNSAGGNTEAFF
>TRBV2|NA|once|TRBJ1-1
TGTGCCAGCAGTGAAGGTAGGGACGACACTGAAGCTTTCTTT
CASSEGRDDTEAFF
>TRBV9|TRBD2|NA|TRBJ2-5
TGTGCCAGCAGCGCCCGAAGTTTAGCGGGGGGATCATCGGAGACCCAGTACTTC
CASSARSLAGGSSETQYF
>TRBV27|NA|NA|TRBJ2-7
TGTGCCAGCAGTTTCCCAACCAGTGGGGAGCAGTACTTC
CASSFPTSGEQYF
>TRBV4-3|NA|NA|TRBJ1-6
TGCGCCAGCAGCCAAGAGCGGGGATCCCGAGCACCCCTCCACTTT
CASSQERGSRAPLHF